The next 14 T cell receptor beta chains were all read from a single sample in a study of blood T cells in healthy people across ages. With a J-beta primer mix and a sample-barcoded 5' primer, a second PCR ran 7 to 11 cycles. TCRdb recomputed calls from the 5' RACE reads with MiXCR, one row per CDR3 protein. The table includes fewer than 1,000,000 distinct CDR3 sequences, roughly 44% detected once. The sequencing sample was made of blood. The receptors here all came from a man aged 55-75 years in good health.

The chain joins TRBV7-9 to TRBJ1-4, with D maybe TRBD1 (5 bases). Trimming took 4 bases from V and 0 from J, leaving 9 bases between them. Germline CDR1 is SEHNR and CDR2 is FQNEAQ (reference sequence). The CDR3 contains 15 residues. CDR3 nucleotides: TGTGCCAGCAGCTACGGGGACGCAACTAATGAAAAACTGTTTTTT. The encoded protein is CASSYGDATNEKLFF.

The rearrangement joins TRBV5-1 to TRBJ2-3; TRBD2 matches 12 bases. This CDR3 region has 18 residues. V trimming: 1 base; J trimming: 1 base; junction bases outside the gene matches: 7. Germline CDR1 SGHRS, CDR2 YFSETQ. For the CDR3, the DNA is TGCGCCAGCAGCTTGTTCTTGGGACTAGCGGGTGGCACAGATACGCAGTATTTT. Translating it yields CASSLFLGLAGGTDTQYF.

J is TRBJ1-2 and V is TRBV19; D is unclear. The CDR3 runs 14 residues. The V gene's germline CDR1 is LNHDA and CDR2 SQIVND (reference sequence). V lost 7 bases, J lost 5 bases, and 17 bases lay in between. CDR3: CASTYGGVDYGYTF. The CDR3 DNA is TGTGCCAGTACCTATGGAGGAGTAGATTATGGCTACACCTTC.

This sequence joins TRBV6-2 or TRBV6-3 and TRBJ1-5; the D gene is possibly TRBD1 (5 bases). The CDR3 contains 15 residues. Germline values: CDR1 MNHEY, CDR2 SVGEGT. V lost 2 bases and J 0 bases, leaving 8 bases between the germline ends. The chain's CDR3 is CASSYTGHSNQPQHF. CDR3 nucleotide sequence: TGTGCCAGCAGTTACACAGGTCATAGCAATCAGCCCCAGCATTTT.

J is TRBJ2-1 and V is TRBV21-1; the table assigns TRBD2, which was not confirmed against the DNA. TRBV21-1 is a listed pseudogene. The CDR3 has 16 amino acids. The chain's CDR3 is CASSKTGAGGPHEQFF. The DNA for the CDR3 is TGTGCCAGCAGCAAAACGGGGGCGGGGGGGCCACATGAGCAGTTCTTC.

As for this clonotype: A junction boundary mismatches the germline segment, possibly from a read error. The gene calls are TRBV20-1 and TRBJ2-5; possible D gene TRBD1, 6 bases. This CDR3 has 15 residues. Germline V gives CDR1 DFQATT, CDR2 SNEGSKA (reference sequence). CDR3 residues: CSARDLRGSVETQYF. The CDR3 region has the DNA TGCAGTGCCAGAGATCTCAGGGGATCGGTGGAGACCCAGTACTTC.

This sequence joins TRBV5-6 and TRBJ2-5; no reliable D call. The CDR3 length is 13 residues. V lost 2 bases and J 3 bases, leaving 8 bases between the germline ends. Germline-derived CDR1 and CDR2 are SGHDT and YYEEEE. This CDR3 reads CASSFLREETQYF. The DNA for the CDR3 is TGTGCCAGCAGCTTTCTACGTGAAGAGACCCAGTACTTC.

V and J are TRBV6-6 and TRBJ1-1; D ambiguous. V was cut by 2 bases and J by 2 bases, with 3 bases left in between. The V gene's germline CDR1 is MNHNY and CDR2 SVGAGI (reference sequence). The CDR3 extends over 12 amino acids. CDR3 loop: CASSYPNTEAFF. In DNA form, the CDR3 reads TGTGCCAGCAGTTACCCCAACACTGAAGCTTTCTTT.

The V gene is TRBV27, the J gene TRBJ1-6, with 7 nucleotides matching TRBD1. Germline V gene data show CDR1 as MNHEY and CDR2 as SMNVEV (reference sequence). V lost 1 base to trimming and J lost 9 bases; unmatched junction nucleotides: 3. The CDR3 extends over 14 amino acids. CDR3 sequence reads: CASSLFRGSSPLHF. CDR3 nucleotides: TGTGCCAGCAGTTTATTCAGGGGGAGTTCACCCCTCCACTTT.

The rearrangement uses TRBV5-1 and TRBJ2-7; tentatively, D is TRBD1 (6 bases). The germline V and J ends were trimmed by 2 bases and 3 bases, with 15 bases remaining between them. CDR1 is SGHRS, CDR2 YFSETQ, per germline. The CDR3 has 15 residues. The CDR3 sequence: CASSLDQGPIYEQYF. CDR3 in DNA: TGCGCCAGCAGCTTAGATCAGGGGCCTATCTACGAGCAGTACTTC.

The rearrangement links TRBV30 to TRBJ2-7; D unresolved. CDR3 size: 11 residues. The V end was cut by 2 bases, the J end by 4 bases, with 6 bases between. Germline V gene lookup returns CDR1 GTSNPN and CDR2 SVGIG (reference sequence). The CDR3: CAWSKGYEQYF. The DNA for the CDR3 is TGTGCCTGGAGTAAGGGATACGAGCAGTACTTC.

The V call is TRBV7-9, the J call TRBJ2-7; D unresolved. The germline V gene has CDR1 SEHNR and CDR2 FQNEAQ (reference sequence). Trimming took off 7 bases at V and 5 bases at J, with 12 bases between the two ends. The CDR3 consists of 12 residues. The CDR3 region is CASNFADDEQYF. The CDR3 coding sequence is TGTGCCAGCAACTTCGCGGACGACGAGCAGTACTTC.

The rearrangement joins TRBV4-3 to TRBJ2-2; perhaps TRBD2 as D (5 bases). Germline CDR1 and CDR2: LGHNA and YSLEER. The CDR3 is made up of 13 amino acids. V was pared by 3 bases and J by 4 bases, with 6 bases between. The chain's CDR3 is CASSHGSTGELFF. CDR3 nucleotide sequence: TGCGCCAGCAGCCATGGGAGCACCGGGGAGCTGTTTTTT.

The chain combines TRBV7-2 with TRBJ2-5; the D gene is possibly TRBD2 (5 bases). V was cut by 5 bases and J by 1 base, with 11 bases left in between. The germline gives CDR1 SGHTA, CDR2 FQGNSA. The CDR3 is made up of 14 amino acids. The CDR3 loop reads CASSAARGQETQYF. CDR3 DNA sequence: TGTGCCAGCAGCGCAGCTCGGGGCCAAGAGACCCAGTACTTC.